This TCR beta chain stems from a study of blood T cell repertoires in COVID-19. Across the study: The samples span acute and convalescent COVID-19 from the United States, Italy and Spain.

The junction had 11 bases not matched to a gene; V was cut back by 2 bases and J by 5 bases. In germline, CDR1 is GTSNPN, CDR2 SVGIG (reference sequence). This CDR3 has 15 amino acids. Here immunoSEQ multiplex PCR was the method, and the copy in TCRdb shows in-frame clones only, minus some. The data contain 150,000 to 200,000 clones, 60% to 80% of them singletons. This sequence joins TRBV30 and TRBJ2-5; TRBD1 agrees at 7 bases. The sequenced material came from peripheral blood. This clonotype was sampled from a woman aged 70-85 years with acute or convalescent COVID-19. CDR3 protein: CAWSTYRGFEETQYF. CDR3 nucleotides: TGTGCCTGGAGTACATACAGGGGATTTGAGGAGACCCAGTACTTC. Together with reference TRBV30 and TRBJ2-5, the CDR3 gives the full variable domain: SQTIHQWPATLVQPVGSPLSLECTVEGTSNPNLYWYRQAAGRGLQLLFYSVGIGQISSEVPQNLSASRPQDRQFILSSKKLLLSDSGFYLCAWSTYRGFEETQYFGPGTRLLVL.